One and the same sample provided the 29 T cell receptor beta chains below, sequenced in a study of T cell responses to AZD1222 COVID-19 vaccine. Using immunoSEQ multiplex PCR, the repertoire was profiled, and TCRdb retains in-frame clones only, with some absent. The sample records around 120,000 clones, roughly 90% being singletons. The sequenced sample was peripheral blood, obtained on day 0 of AZD1222 vaccination. Every receptor here comes from an adult in good health.

The V and J genes are TRBV18 and TRBJ1-2, with D unresolved. The CDR3 spans 15 residues. Trimming cost V 3 bases and J 4 bases, with 15 bases left between them. The V gene's germline CDR1 is KGHSH and CDR2 LQKENI. The CDR3, as DNA: TGTGCCAGCTCACCGACTAAGTCACTCTTCTATGGCTACACCTTC. Its translation is CASSPTKSLFYGYTF.

The chain links TRBV4-3 to TRBJ1-4; the D is unclear. The length of the CDR3 is 14 residues. Germline CDR1 and CDR2: LGHNA and YSLEER. V lost 4 bases and J 3 bases, leaving 9 bases between the germline ends. CDR3: CASSRAVANEKLFF. The DNA of the CDR3 is TGCGCCAGCAGCCGGGCCGTAGCTAATGAAAAACTGTTTTTT.

The V call is TRBV7-6, the J call TRBJ2-6, with 9 bases matching TRBD1. Germline V gives CDR1 SGHVS, CDR2 FNYEAQ. The CDR3 runs to 18 residues. Unmatched junction bases numbered 7, after V lost 2 bases and J lost 2 bases. Here the CDR3 reads CASSLLVTGGAGANVLTF. The CDR3 nucleotides read TGTGCCAGCAGCTTATTGGTCACAGGGGGCGCTGGGGCCAACGTCCTGACTTTC.

The CDR3 loop is CASSLGQYEQYF. The DNA for the CDR3 is TGTGCCAGCAGCTTAGGTCAATACGAGCAGTACTTC. The gene calls are TRBV11-2 and TRBJ2-7; no clear D. CDR1 is SGHAT, CDR2 FQNNGV, per germline. This CDR3 spans 12 amino acids. V was cut by 1 base and J by 4 bases, with 5 bases left in between.

The chain carries TRBV7-2 and TRBJ2-1, with 7 bases lining up with TRBD1. The CDR3 covers 13 residues. V shed 4 bases, J shed 7 bases, and the junction held 4 bases outside the gene matches. Looked up from germline, CDR1 is SGHTA and CDR2 is FQGNSA. The CDR3 spells CASSSSGGNEQFF. The CDR3, as DNA: TGTGCCAGCAGCTCCTCAGGGGGAAATGAGCAGTTCTTC.

The V gene is TRBV6-5, the J gene TRBJ1-6, with D perhaps TRBD1 (5 bases). CDR1 and CDR2 (germline): MNHEY, SVGAGI. V was cut by 10 bases and J by 2 bases, with 12 bases left in between. This CDR3 has 14 amino acids. The CDR3 DNA is TGTGCCACGGTAGCAGGGACCTATAATTCACCCCTCCACTTT. It translates to CATVAGTYNSPLHF.

Concerning this clone itself: A read error may account for a junction end that differs from germline. The chain combines TRBV19 with TRBJ1-1; D call uncertain. In germline, CDR1 is LNHDA, CDR2 SQIVND (reference sequence). CDR3 size: 13 residues. CDR3 loop: CASKYDMNTKAFF. In DNA form, the CDR3 reads TGTGCCAGTAAATATGACATGAACACTAAAGCTTTCTTT.

The chain uses TRBV11-2 and TRBJ2-7; D remains unclear. Looked up from germline, CDR1 is SGHAT and CDR2 is FQNNGV. Trimming took off 2 bases at V and 1 base at J, with 9 bases between the two ends. The CDR3 consists of 14 residues. CDR3 in DNA: TGTGCCAGCAGCTTACCCGGGCCTTCCTACGAGCAGTACTTC. Translating gives CASSLPGPSYEQYF.

The rearrangement joins TRBV29-1 to TRBJ1-5, with TRBD1 identical over 10 bases. Per the germline V gene, CDR1 is SQVTM and CDR2 is ANQGSEA. The CDR3 consists of 13 residues. V shed 7 bases and J 8 bases; nucleotides not matched to a gene: 8. CDR3: CSARRDRGEPQHF. For the CDR3, the DNA is TGCAGCGCTCGCCGGGACAGGGGTGAGCCCCAGCATTTT.

The rearrangement uses TRBV6-2 or TRBV6-3 and TRBJ1-1; no reliable D call. Per the germline V gene, CDR1 is MNHEY and CDR2 is SVGEGT. The CDR3 has 14 amino acids. The germline V and J ends were trimmed by 5 bases and 0 bases, with 10 bases remaining between them. In DNA, the CDR3 is TGTGCCAGCAGTCCGGTTTATATGAACACTGAAGCTTTCTTT. This codes for CASSPVYMNTEAFF.

The chain employs TRBV30 and TRBJ2-7; a weak D match, TRBD2 (7 bases). The CDR3 sequence is 13 residues long. Germline V gene sequence: CDR1 GTSNPN, CDR2 SVGIG (reference sequence). The germline V and J ends were trimmed by 3 bases and 6 bases, with 15 bases remaining between them. Written as DNA, the CDR3 is TGTGCCTGGAGCACGGGGGGCGCGGTCGAGCAGTACTTC. Protein sequence: CAWSTGGAVEQYF.

The chain employs TRBV30 and TRBJ1-1, with D tentatively TRBD1 (6 bases). The CDR3 loop spans 13 amino acids. Germline V lookup: CDR1 GTSNPN, CDR2 SVGIG (reference sequence). The V gene lost 3 bases and the J gene lost 1 base, with 9 bases spanning the gap. This CDR3 reads CAWRQGANTEAFF. Written as DNA, the CDR3 is TGTGCCTGGAGACAGGGCGCGAACACTGAAGCTTTCTTT.

This clone came up a few times. V gene TRBV3-1 (or the pseudogene TRBV3-2) combines with J gene TRBJ2-7; D perhaps matches TRBD2 (5 bases). The V end lost 0 bases, the J end lost 1 base, and 10 bases lay between the germline ends. The CDR3 has 15 amino acids. CDR1 is LGHDT and CDR2 is YNNKEL in the germline V gene (reference sequence). This chain's CDR3 is CASSQELAASYEQYF. CDR3 nucleotides: TGTGCCAGCAGCCAAGAGCTAGCCGCGTCCTACGAGCAGTACTTC.

This clone occurred once. The chain has TRBV6-5 and TRBJ2-7; 7 nucleotides line up with TRBD2. Germline CDR1 is MNHEY and CDR2 is SVGAGI. There are 15 residues in the CDR3. J was trimmed by 3 bases and V by 2 bases; bases with no gene match: 7. CDR3 protein: CASSYSGVGFYEQYF. CDR3 bases: TGTGCCAGCAGTTACAGCGGGGTGGGGTTCTACGAGCAGTACTTC.

This sequence joins TRBV7-2 and TRBJ2-7, with D possibly matching TRBD1 (6 bases). The CDR3 loop spans 16 amino acids. CDR1 and CDR2 (germline): SGHTA, FQGNSA. Trimming took 0 bases from V and 0 from J, leaving 12 bases between them. The CDR3 sequence: CASSLAVGTSSYEQYF. The CDR3 nucleotides read TGTGCCAGCAGCTTAGCCGTGGGGACAAGCTCCTACGAGCAGTACTTC.

The chain recombines TRBV30 with TRBJ1-2; D not resolved. V dropped 2 bases and J dropped 3 bases, with 13 bases sitting between them. This CDR3 comprises 14 residues. Per the germline V gene, CDR1 is GTSNPN and CDR2 is SVGIG (reference sequence). The CDR3 DNA is TGTGCCTGGAGTCCAGACGTTCAGTACTATGGCTACACCTTC. Encoded protein: CAWSPDVQYYGYTF.

J is TRBJ2-7 and V is TRBV5-8; a possible D gene is TRBD2 (6 bases). V gave up 4 bases and J gave up 5 bases, with 22 bases separating them. Germline loops: CDR1 SGHTS, CDR2 YDEGEE. The CDR3 totals 16 residues. The CDR3 DNA reads as TGTGCCAGCAGCGCTTCTCGAGGACTATGGGACCACGAGCAGTACTTC. Residues: CASSASRGLWDHEQYF. The whole variable domain, remainder taken from reference TRBV5-8 and TRBJ2-7, is EAGVTQSPTHLIKTRGQQATLRCSPISGHTSVYWYQQALGLGLQFLLWYDEGEERNRGNFPPRFSGRQFPNYSSELNVNALELEDSALYLCASSASRGLWDHEQYFGPGTRLTVT.

This clone is a singleton in its sample. The chain employs TRBV15 and TRBJ1-3; 7 nucleotides match TRBD1. The CDR3 runs to 17 residues. Germline CDR1 LNHNV, CDR2 YYDKDF (reference sequence). Losses at the gene ends were 1 base for V and 3 bases for J; bases not matched to a gene: 9. The CDR3 loop is CATSRAPRTGDGNTIYF. The CDR3 coding sequence is TGTGCCACCAGCAGAGCTCCCAGGACAGGCGATGGAAACACCATATATTTT.

The chain joins TRBV5-1 to TRBJ2-1; D may be TRBD1 (6 bases). This CDR3 has 12 residues. The germline gives CDR1 SGHRS, CDR2 YFSETQ. The V end was cut by 0 bases, the J end by 10 bases, with 8 bases between. The CDR3 here is CASSLAGQEQFF. CDR3 sequence (DNA): TGCGCCAGCAGCTTGGCCGGACAGGAGCAGTTCTTC.

This chain uses TRBV18 with TRBJ1-5, with D unclear. V was clipped by 4 bases and J by 6 bases, with 10 bases between them. Looked up from germline, CDR1 is KGHSH and CDR2 is LQKENI. The CDR3 loop spans 13 amino acids. The CDR3, as DNA: TGTGCCAGCTCACTAAACCGGGTTCAGCCCCAGCATTTT. Its translation: CASSLNRVQPQHF. Complete variable domain (other parts from reference TRBV18 and TRBJ1-5): NAGVMQNPRHLVRRRGQEARLRCSPMKGHSHVYWYRQLPEEGLKFMVYLQKENIIDESGMPKERFSAEFPKEGPSILRIQQVVRGDSAAYFCASSLNRVQPQHFGDGTRLSIL.

The chain combines TRBV27 with TRBJ1-2; TRBD1 matches 7 bases. This CDR3 is 13 amino acids long. With 4 bases clipped from V and 8 bases from J, the junction kept 7 bases outside the gene matches. Germline V gene lookup returns CDR1 MNHEY and CDR2 SMNVEV (reference sequence). The CDR3: CASSSPTGRGYTF. The CDR3 region has the DNA TGTGCCAGCAGTTCCCCGACAGGGCGAGGCTACACCTTC.

The chain carries TRBV19 and TRBJ1-5, with D maybe TRBD1 (6 bases). Deletions cut 4 bases from V and 5 bases from J, with 15 bases between. CDR3 length equals 15 residues. The germline gives CDR1 LNHDA, CDR2 SQIVND (reference sequence). CDR3 residues: CASSRSGTQDQPQHF. For the CDR3, the DNA is TGTGCCAGTAGTAGATCCGGGACACAAGATCAGCCCCAGCATTTT.

This clone was seen only once. The chain links TRBV19 to TRBJ1-2; TRBD1 matches at 9 bases. Germline values: CDR1 LNHDA, CDR2 SQIVND (reference sequence). The length of the CDR3 is 15 residues. Losses at the gene ends were 5 bases for V and 5 bases for J; bases not matched to a gene: 9. The CDR3 here is CASSPGQGGGYGYTF. CDR3 sequence (DNA): TGTGCCAGTAGTCCGGGACAGGGAGGAGGGTATGGCTACACCTTC.

The chain has TRBV11-1 and TRBJ2-2; the match to TRBD1 covers 8 bases. The CDR3 consists of 16 residues. The trim removed 6 bases at V and 4 bases at J, leaving 10 bases unmatched. Germline V CDR1 and CDR2: SGHAT, FQDESV (reference sequence). The CDR3 sequence: CASRTRTGPSTGELFF. CDR3 coding DNA: TGTGCCAGCAGGACTAGGACAGGGCCGAGCACCGGGGAGCTGTTTTTT.

This chain connects TRBV20-1 to TRBJ2-1, with a tentative D call TRBD2 (5 bases). The CDR3 sequence is 11 residues long. CDR1 and CDR2 from the germline V gene are DFQATT and SNEGSKA (reference sequence). Trimming pared 3 bases from V and 8 bases from J, leaving 8 bases between. The CDR3 reads CSASSRDEQFF. CDR3 bases: TGCAGTGCTAGTTCGCGGGATGAGCAGTTCTTC.

V gene TRBV5-4 combines with J gene TRBJ2-7; D is perhaps TRBD2 (5 bases). Germline CDR1 is SGHNT and CDR2 is YYREEE (reference sequence). Trimming took off 4 bases at V and 2 bases at J, with 13 bases between the two ends. The CDR3 is made up of 14 amino acids. Written as DNA, the CDR3 is TGTGCCAGCAGCCCACGGGAATCCACCTACGAGCAGTACTTC. This codes for CASSPRESTYEQYF.

This clone was detected once. The rearrangement uses TRBV7-2 and TRBJ2-1, with 11 bases aligning to TRBD2. From germline, CDR1 is SGHTA and CDR2 FQGNSA. V was pared by 5 bases and J by 3 bases, with 3 bases of the junction left unmatched. The CDR3 length is 15 residues. For the CDR3, the DNA is TGTGCCAGCAGCGGGACTAGCGGCGTCTACAATGAGCAGTTCTTC. This gives the protein CASSGTSGVYNEQFF.

This clone was seen just once. The chain joins TRBV30 to TRBJ2-2; D remains ambiguous. The V and J ends lost 5 bases and 8 bases respectively, with 9 bases between them. The CDR3 consists of 11 residues. CDR1 and CDR2 from the germline V gene are GTSNPN and SVGIG (reference sequence). CDR3 in amino acids: CAWVRLGELFF. CDR3 coding DNA: TGTGCCTGGGTGCGGCTGGGGGAGCTGTTTTTT.

This chain uses TRBV19 with TRBJ2-5; TRBD1 or TRBD2 may be the D gene (5 bases each). V gave up 5 bases and J gave up 0 bases, with 16 bases separating them. The CDR3 sequence is 16 residues long. Germline CDR1 reads LNHDA; CDR2 reads SQIVND (reference sequence). The CDR3 DNA reads as TGTGCCAGTAGTGTCACCGGGACGGTGTACCAAGAGACCCAGTACTTC. This gives the protein CASSVTGTVYQETQYF.